This T cell receptor (beta chain) is drawn from a study of technical replicates of blood from several donors (TCRdb year 2017). Library prep was done by the immunoSEQ multiplex PCR assay. Sourced from immuneACCESS, this table was stored by TCRdb with only in-frame sequences that have V and J called. A share of the clones is absent; for the studies checked, an unresolved V gene accounts for under half, and the remainder has no known explanation. The sample profile shows 45,000 to 60,000 clones; 90% to 95% of them were found once. The ten largest clones capture 3% to 5% of the sample. The germline V gene encodes CDR1 LNHDA and CDR2 SQIVND (reference sequence). The junction shows trimming of 7 bases on V and 4 bases on J, plus 16 bases between the germline ends. The CDR3 runs 14 amino acids, cysteine and phenylalanine included. The sequence is cut down to CDR3 DNA, 42 bases in frame from base 1. This clone was observed once. What antigen it recognizes has not been identified. There are no base qualities to consult, and no much larger clone falls within one base.

The rearranged chain carries TRBV19 and TRBJ1-1; TRBD1 is perhaps the D gene, given 6 matching bases. This clonotype was sampled from a human donor in good health. Some clones in this sample may be carry-over from other donors' samples. Source material: PBMCs. The DNA is TGTGCCAGTAATTCACAGGGAGTGGGCACTGAAGCTTTCTTT. Translated, it gives CASNSQGVGTEAFF. Outside the CDR3, residues come from the reference TRBV19 and TRBJ1-1 proteins, so the full variable domain is: DGGITQSPKYLFRKEGQNVTLSCEQNLNHDAMYWYRQDPGQGLRLIYYSQIVNDFQKGDIAEGYSVSREKKESFPLTVTSAQKNPTAFYLCASNSQGVGTEAFFGQGTRLTVV.